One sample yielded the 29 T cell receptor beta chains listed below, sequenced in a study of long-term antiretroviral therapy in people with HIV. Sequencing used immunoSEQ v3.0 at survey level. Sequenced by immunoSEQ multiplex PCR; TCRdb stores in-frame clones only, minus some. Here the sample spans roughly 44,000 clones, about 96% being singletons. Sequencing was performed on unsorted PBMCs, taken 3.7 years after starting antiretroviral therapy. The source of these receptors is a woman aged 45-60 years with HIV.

CDR3 loop: CASSQVGAGSGNTIYF. DNA for the CDR3: TGTGCCAGCAGCCAAGTAGGCGCAGGGTCTGGAAACACCATATATTTT. V gene TRBV4-2 combines with J gene TRBJ1-3; tentatively, D is TRBD1 (5 bases). The V and J ends lost 1 base and 1 base respectively, with 11 bases between them. This CDR3 comprises 16 residues. Germline-derived CDR1 and CDR2 are LGHNA and YNFKEQ.

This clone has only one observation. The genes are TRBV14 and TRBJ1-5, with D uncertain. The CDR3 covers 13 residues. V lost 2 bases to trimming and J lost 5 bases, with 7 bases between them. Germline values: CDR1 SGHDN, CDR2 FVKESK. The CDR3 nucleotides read TGTGCCAGCAGCCAATCTGGGGATCAGCCCCAGCATTTT. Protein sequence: CASSQSGDQPQHF.

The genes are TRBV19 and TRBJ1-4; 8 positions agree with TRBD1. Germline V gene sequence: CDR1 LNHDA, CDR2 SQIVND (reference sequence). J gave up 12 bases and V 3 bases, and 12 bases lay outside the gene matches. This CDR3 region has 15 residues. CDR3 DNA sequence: TGTGCCAGTAGTATGAGACAGGGGCCGAGGGGAGAACTGTTTTTT. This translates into CASSMRQGPRGELFF.

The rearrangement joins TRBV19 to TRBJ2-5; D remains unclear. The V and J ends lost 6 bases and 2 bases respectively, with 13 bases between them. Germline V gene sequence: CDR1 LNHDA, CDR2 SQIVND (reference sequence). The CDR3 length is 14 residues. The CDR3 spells CASRSPGVQETQYF. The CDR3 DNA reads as TGTGCCAGTAGGAGTCCCGGCGTACAAGAGACCCAGTACTTC.

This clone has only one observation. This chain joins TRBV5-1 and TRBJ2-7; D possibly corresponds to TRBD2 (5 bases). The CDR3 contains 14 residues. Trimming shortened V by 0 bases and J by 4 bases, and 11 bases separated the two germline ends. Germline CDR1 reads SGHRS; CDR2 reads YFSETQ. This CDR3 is CASSLVVGRYEQYF. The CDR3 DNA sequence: TGCGCCAGCAGCTTGGTAGTAGGGAGATACGAGCAGTACTTC.

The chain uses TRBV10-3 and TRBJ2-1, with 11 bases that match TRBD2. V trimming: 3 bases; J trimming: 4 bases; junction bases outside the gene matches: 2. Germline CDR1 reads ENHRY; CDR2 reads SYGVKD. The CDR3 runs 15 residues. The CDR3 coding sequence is TGTGCCATCAGTGAACTAGCGGGGGTTTACAATGAGCAGTTCTTC. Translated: CAISELAGVYNEQFF.

CDR3 nucleotide sequence: TGTGCCAGCAGCATCTCCGGGACAGAGAACACTGAAGCTTTCTTT. Residues: CASSISGTENTEAFF. The chain couples TRBV7-9 to TRBJ1-1; 7 nucleotides align to TRBD1. V trimming: 5 bases; J trimming: 1 base; junction bases outside the gene matches: 7. Germline assignment: CDR1 SEHNR and CDR2 FQNEAQ (reference sequence). The length of the CDR3 is 15 residues.

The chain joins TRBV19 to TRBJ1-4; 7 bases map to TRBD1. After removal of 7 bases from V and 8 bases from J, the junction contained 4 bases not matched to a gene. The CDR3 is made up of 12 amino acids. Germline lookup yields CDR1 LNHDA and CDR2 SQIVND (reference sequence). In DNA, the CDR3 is TGTGCCAGTAAGGGGGCCCGGGAAAAACTGTTTTTT. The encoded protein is CASKGAREKLFF.

CDR3 region: CASSSQGGWKEQYF. In DNA, the CDR3 is TGTGCCAGCAGTAGCCAGGGGGGGTGGAAAGAGCAGTACTTC. The V call is TRBV2, the J call TRBJ2-7; either TRBD1 or TRBD2 may supply D (7 bases each). Trimming left V 5 bases short and J 7 bases short, with 18 bases between. The CDR3 is made up of 14 amino acids. The germline V gene has CDR1 SNHLY and CDR2 FYNNEI.

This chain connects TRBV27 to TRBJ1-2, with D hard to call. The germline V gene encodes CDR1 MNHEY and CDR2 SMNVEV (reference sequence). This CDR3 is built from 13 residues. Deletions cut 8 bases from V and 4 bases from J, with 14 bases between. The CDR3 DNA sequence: TGTGCCAGCGCCGTGGACTACCGCTATGGCTACACCTTC. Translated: CASAVDYRYGYTF.

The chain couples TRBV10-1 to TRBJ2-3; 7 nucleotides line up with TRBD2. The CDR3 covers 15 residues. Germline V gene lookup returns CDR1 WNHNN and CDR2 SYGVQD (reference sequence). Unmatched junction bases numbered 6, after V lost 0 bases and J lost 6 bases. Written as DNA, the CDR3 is TGCGCCAGCAGTGAGTCTGGGGGGGACGGTGATACGCAGTATTTT. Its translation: CASSESGGDGDTQYF.

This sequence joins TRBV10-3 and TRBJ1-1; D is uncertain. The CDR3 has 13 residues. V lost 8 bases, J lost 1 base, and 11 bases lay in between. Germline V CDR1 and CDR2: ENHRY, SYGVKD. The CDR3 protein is CAISDWRNTEAFF. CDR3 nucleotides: TGTGCCATCTCAGATTGGAGGAACACTGAAGCTTTCTTT.

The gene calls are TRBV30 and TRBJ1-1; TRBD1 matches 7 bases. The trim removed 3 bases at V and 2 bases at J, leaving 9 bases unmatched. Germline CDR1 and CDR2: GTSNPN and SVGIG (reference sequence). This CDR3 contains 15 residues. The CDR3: CAWSYLGQLNTEAFF. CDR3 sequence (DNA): TGTGCCTGGAGCTACCTGGGACAGCTTAACACTGAAGCTTTCTTT.

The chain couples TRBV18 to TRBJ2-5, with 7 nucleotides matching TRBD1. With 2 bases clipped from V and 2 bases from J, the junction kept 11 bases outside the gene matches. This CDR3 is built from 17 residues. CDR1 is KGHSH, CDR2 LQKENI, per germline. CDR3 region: CASSPFWNRGFQETQYF. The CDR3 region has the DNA TGTGCCAGCTCACCATTCTGGAACAGGGGATTTCAAGAGACCCAGTACTTC.

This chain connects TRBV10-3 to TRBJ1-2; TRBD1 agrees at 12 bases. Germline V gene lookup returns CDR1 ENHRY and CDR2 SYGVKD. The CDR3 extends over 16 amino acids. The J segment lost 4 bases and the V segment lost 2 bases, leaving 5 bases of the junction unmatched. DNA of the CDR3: TGTGCCATCAGTGAGATGGGACAGGGGGCCGGCTATGGCTACACCTTC. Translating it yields CAISEMGQGAGYGYTF.

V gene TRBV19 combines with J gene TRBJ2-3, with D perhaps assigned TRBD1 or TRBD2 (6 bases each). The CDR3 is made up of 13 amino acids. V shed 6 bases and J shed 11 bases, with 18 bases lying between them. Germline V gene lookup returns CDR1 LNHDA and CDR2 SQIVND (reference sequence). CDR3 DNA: TGTGCCAGTAGGATTGCAGGGGACTTATGGCAGTATTTT. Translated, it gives CASRIAGDLWQYF. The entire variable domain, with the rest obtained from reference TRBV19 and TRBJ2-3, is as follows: DGGITQSPKYLFRKEGQNVTLSCEQNLNHDAMYWYRQDPGQGLRLIYYSQIVNDFQKGDIAEGYSVSREKKESFPLTVTSAQKNPTAFYLCASRIAGDLWQYFGPGTRLTVL.

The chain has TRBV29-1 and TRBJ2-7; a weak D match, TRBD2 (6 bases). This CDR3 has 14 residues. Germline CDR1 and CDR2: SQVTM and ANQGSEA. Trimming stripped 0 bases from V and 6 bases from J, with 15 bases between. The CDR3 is CSVEDRVAGFEQYF. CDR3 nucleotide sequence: TGCAGCGTTGAAGATCGCGTCGCGGGGTTCGAGCAGTACTTC.

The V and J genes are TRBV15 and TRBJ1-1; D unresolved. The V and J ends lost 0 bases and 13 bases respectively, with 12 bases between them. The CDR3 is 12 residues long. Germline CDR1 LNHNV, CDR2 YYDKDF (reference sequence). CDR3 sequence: CATSREGSRIFF. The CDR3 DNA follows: TGTGCCACCAGCAGAGAAGGATCGAGGATTTTCTTT.

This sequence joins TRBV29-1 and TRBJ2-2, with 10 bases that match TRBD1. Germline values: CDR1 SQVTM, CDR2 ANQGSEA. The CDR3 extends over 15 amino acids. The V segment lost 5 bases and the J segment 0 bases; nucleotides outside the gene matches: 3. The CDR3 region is CSVKGTGANTGELFF. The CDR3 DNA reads TGCAGCGTTAAGGGGACAGGGGCGAACACCGGGGAGCTGTTTTTT.

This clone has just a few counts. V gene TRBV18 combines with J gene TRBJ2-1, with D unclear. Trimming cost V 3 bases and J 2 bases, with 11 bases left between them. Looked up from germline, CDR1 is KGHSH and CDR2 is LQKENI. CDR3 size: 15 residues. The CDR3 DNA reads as TGTGCCAGCTCACCGGACGGCCAACCCTACAATGAGCAGTTCTTC. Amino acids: CASSPDGQPYNEQFF.

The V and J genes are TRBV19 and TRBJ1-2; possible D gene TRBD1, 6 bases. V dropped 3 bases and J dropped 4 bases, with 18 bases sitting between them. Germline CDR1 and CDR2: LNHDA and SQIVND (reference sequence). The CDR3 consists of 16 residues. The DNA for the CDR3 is TGTGCCAGTAGTATGGGGTACGGGGGCGTCGGCTATGGCTACACCTTC. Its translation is CASSMGYGGVGYGYTF.

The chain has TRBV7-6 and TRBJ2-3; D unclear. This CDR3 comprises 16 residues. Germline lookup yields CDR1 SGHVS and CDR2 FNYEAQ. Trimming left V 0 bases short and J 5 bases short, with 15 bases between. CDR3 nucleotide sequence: TGTGCCAGCAGCTTAGCCCCAGCCGCGGATCTAGATACGCAGTATTTT. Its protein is CASSLAPAADLDTQYF. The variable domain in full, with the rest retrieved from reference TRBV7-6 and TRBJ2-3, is GAGVSQSPRYKVTKRGQDVALRCDPISGHVSLYWYRQALGQGPEFLTYFNYEAQQDKSGLPNDRFSAERPEGSISTLTIQRTEQRDSAMYRCASSLAPAADLDTQYFGPGTRLTVL.

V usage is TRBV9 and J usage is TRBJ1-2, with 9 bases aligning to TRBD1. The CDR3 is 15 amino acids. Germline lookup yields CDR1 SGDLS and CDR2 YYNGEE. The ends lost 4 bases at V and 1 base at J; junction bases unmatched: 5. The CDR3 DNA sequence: TGTGCCAGCAGCAGCGGGACAGGGTTTAACTATGGCTACACCTTC. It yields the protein CASSSGTGFNYGYTF.

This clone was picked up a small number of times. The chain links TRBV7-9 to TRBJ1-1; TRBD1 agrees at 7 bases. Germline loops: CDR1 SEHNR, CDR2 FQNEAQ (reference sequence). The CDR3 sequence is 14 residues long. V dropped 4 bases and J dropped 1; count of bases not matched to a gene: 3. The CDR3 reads CASSSGQPNTEAFF. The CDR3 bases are TGTGCCAGCAGCTCGGGACAGCCGAACACTGAAGCTTTCTTT. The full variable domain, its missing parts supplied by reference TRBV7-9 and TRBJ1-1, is DTGVSQNPRHKITKRGQNVTFRCDPISEHNRLYWYRQTLGQGPEFLTYFQNEAQLEKSRLLSDRFSAERPKGSFSTLEIQRTEQGDSAMYLCASSSGQPNTEAFFGQGTRLTVV.

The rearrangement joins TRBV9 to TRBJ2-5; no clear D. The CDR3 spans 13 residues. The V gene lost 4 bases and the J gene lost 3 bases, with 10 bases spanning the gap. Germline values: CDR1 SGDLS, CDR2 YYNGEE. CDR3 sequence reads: CASSPGAKETQYF. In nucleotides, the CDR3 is TGTGCCAGCAGCCCAGGAGCAAAAGAGACCCAGTACTTC.

CDR3: CASSQDLGTYNAEAFF. CDR3 nucleotides: TGCGCCAGCAGCCAAGATCTGGGGACATATAACGCTGAAGCTTTCTTT. The rearrangement links TRBV4-3 to TRBJ1-1; maybe TRBD1 (6 bases). Germline V lookup: CDR1 LGHNA, CDR2 YSLEER. Trimming stripped 0 bases from V and 6 bases from J, with 17 bases between. This CDR3 spans 16 amino acids.

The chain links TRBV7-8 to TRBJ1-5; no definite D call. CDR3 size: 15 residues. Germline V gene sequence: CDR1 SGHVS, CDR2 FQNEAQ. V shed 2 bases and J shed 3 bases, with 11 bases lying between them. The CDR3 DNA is TGTGCCAGCAGCTTAAGAGGGCAGATCAATCAGCCCCAGCATTTT. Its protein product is CASSLRGQINQPQHF.

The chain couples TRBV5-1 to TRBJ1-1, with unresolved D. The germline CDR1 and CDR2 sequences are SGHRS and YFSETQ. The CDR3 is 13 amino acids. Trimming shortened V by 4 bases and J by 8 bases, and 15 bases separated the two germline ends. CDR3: CASSAGGSVEAFF. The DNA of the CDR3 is TGCGCCAGCAGCGCTGGTGGAAGTGTGGAAGCTTTCTTT.

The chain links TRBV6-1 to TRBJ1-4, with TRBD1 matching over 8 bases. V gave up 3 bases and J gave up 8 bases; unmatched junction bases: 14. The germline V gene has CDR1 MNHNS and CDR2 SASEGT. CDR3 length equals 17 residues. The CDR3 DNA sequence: TGTGCCAGCAGTGAGTCAAAGAGGCAGGGGGCTTACGAAAAACTGTTTTTT. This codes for CASSESKRQGAYEKLFF.